This TCR beta chain was profiled in a study of blood T cell repertoires in COVID-19. Across the study: Acute-phase and convalescent COVID-19 samples originated in the United States, Italy and Spain. T cells, B-cell-depleted T cells, or PBMCs supplied cDNA or gDNA.

As handled by the study authors: Estimates of nucleated cell counts were drawn from the amplification of reference gene primers. The data were produced by immunoSEQ multiplex PCR, yet TCRdb's version contains in-frame clones alone and is incomplete. V and J calls and clone size are copied from that table; D and trimming were computed from the DNA. The sample yields around 150,000 clones, roughly 73% seen once. The sample holds many counts of this clone. Germline trimming cut 6 bases from V and 7 bases from J; bases unmatched to any gene: 0. Germline-derived CDR1 and CDR2 are ENHRY and SYGVKD. There are 12 residues in the CDR3.

The sample comprised peripheral blood. The TCR comes from a man aged 70 or older with acute or convalescent COVID-19. V usage is TRBV10-3 and J usage is TRBJ2-1, with TRBD2 matching 10 bases. The CDR3 loop reads CAIRGLANEQFF. The CDR3 coding sequence is TGTGCCATCAGGGGACTAGCGAATGAGCAGTTCTTC.